These T cell receptor beta chains were read from a single sample in a study of shared T cell receptors in the human thymus. Sequencing used immunoSEQ multiplex PCR; TCRdb keeps in-frame clones, though not all of them. The sample records about 400,000 clones, just under 95% being singletons. Sequenced material: thymocytes. Receptors were obtained from a human donor. The conserved cysteine and the conserved F or W are not part of the CDR3 here. Each record gives: CDR3 length, clone size, J gene, V gene, CDR3 protein. Size is stated for part of the rows, as once, few or many counts, or as a class when the clone is expanded.

18,.,TRBJ2-2,TRBV19,ASSMRGGTSGRENTGELF
10,.,TRBJ2-4,TRBV7-9,AGGTPKNIQY
12,once,TRBJ2-1,TRBV28,ASSLRVPYFEQF
17,.,TRBJ1-4,TRBV19,ASSIHLRRWRERNEKLF
13,.,TRBJ1-2,TRBV30,AWRVTGTGNYGYT
11,.,TRBJ2-5,TRBV25-1,ASSSGNLETQY
12,.,TRBJ2-7,TRBV28,ASSLGQGLHEQY
14,.,.,TRBV27,ASSILWGPLSYEQY
12,.,TRBJ2-3,TRBV5-4,ASSFGAGPDTQY
14,.,TRBJ1-5,TRBV14,ASSPQGGAGNQPQH
8,few,TRBJ1-1,TRBV20-1,SASHTEAF
11,.,TRBJ1-5,TRBV7-9,ASNLGSNQPQH
12,once,TRBJ2-1,TRBV11-3,ASSLVSGSNEQF
15,.,TRBJ2-7,TRBV27,ASSLGVRGRSSYEQY
17,once,TRBJ1-5,TRBV28,ASSFSDLTGYYSNQPQH
13,.,TRBJ2-3,TRBV19,ASSLLEGPADTQY
14,.,TRBJ2-7,TRBV28,ASSSPGQASSYEQY
16,.,TRBJ1-2,TRBV28,ASSLWIGQGARDYGYT
14,once,TRBJ1-2,TRBV27,ASSPLHRGPGRSYT
14,.,TRBJ2-7,TRBV7-6,ASSLVYVRGSDEQY
11,.,TRBJ2-3,TRBV29-1,SVVRDRVFTQY
15,.,TRBJ2-3,TRBV4-3,ASSQEYEGLTKYTQY
12,.,TRBJ2-4,TRBV5-1,ASSPPAVKNIQY
11,.,TRBJ2-7,TRBV4-1,ASSLQAPYEQY
11,.,TRBJ2-5,TRBV7-9,ASSSKQGETQY
12,.,TRBJ1-2,TRBV30,AWSGHRGDYGYT
15,.,TRBJ1-5,TRBV27,ASSGGSGQGAGQPQH
11,.,TRBJ2-7,TRBV6-1,ASSGDRADEQY
12,.,TRBJ2-7,TRBV6-5,ASSPRLAGYEQY
13,.,TRBJ1-5,TRBV7-8,ASSSGGLSNQPQH
11,.,TRBJ2-7,TRBV5-4,ASSFGQIGEQY
13,.,TRBJ2-1,TRBV27,ASSARRPGDNEQF
14,.,TRBJ2-5,TRBV7-4,ASSLERTNPKETQY
16,.,TRBJ1-1,TRBV18,ASSPPTKRTPMNTEAF
13,.,TRBJ1-2,TRBV7-6,ASSQNSREGNGYT
17,.,TRBJ1-4,TRBV18,ASSRRYWDRVVADEKLF
14,.,TRBJ2-7,TRBV28,ASSLFSSGRSNEQY
13,.,TRBJ2-3,TRBV5-4,ASSLALAGRNTQY
13,.,TRBJ2-3,TRBV6-5,ASRQTHSVTDTQY
16,.,TRBJ1-2,TRBV5-8,ASSSGTGGPGEWNGYT
14,once,TRBJ2-3,TRBV7-3,ASSSLSGRRADTQY